This T cell receptor beta chain came from a study of CD8 T cells in ankylosing spondylitis. Study results and limitations: Disease-associated clones were CD8+ and fairly uncommon in peripheral blood. Made up of about eight highly homologous variants, a TCR beta motif appeared characteristic of ankylosing spondylitis blood. Enrichment of disease-linked clones was reportedly significant in matched ankylosing spondylitis synovial fluid.

The V gene's germline CDR1 is PRHDT and CDR2 FYEKMQ (reference sequence). The CDR3 totals 16 residues. The authors made TCR beta libraries by quantitative 5'-RACE with molecular barcodes. In TCRdb, the 5' RACE reads were re-called with MiXCR into one record per CDR3 protein. The sample consists of over 600,000 distinct CDR3 sequences, 15% to 20% of them appearing once. A remark on this clonotype: What it recognizes is unknown. Germline and junction disagree at one end, which may indicate a read error.

The source is a male donor with ankylosing spondylitis. Sequencing was done on a sample of blood, either unsorted or a sorted T cell fraction (not recorded which). This chain joins TRBV13 and TRBJ2-3; D might be TRBD1 or TRBD2, each matching 5 bases. DNA of the CDR3: TGTGCCAGCAGCTTGCTGACCGGGACGGGGATAGATGCGCAGTATTTT. This sequence encodes CASSLLTGTGIDAQYF.